This T cell receptor (beta chain) was found in a study of control samples from healthy donors and cancer patients. CDR1 is SNHLY, CDR2 FYNNEI, per germline. The CDR3 contains 14 residues. With V trimmed by 6 bases and J by 7 bases, 7 bases remained unmatched. The repertoire was sequenced with immunoSEQ multiplex PCR; TCRdb's copy has only in-frame clones and lacks some. The profile shows roughly 170,000 clones, 80% to 90% of them singletons. This clonotype originated in a woman aged 30 to 39 in good health. The sequenced sample was blood. V usage is TRBV2 and J usage is TRBJ1-5, with 9 positions matching TRBD1. The CDR3 sequence is CASRLGQGQQPQHF. The CDR3 DNA reads TGTGCCAGCAGATTGGGACAGGGTCAGCAGCCCCAGCATTTT.